The entry that follows covers one T cell receptor beta chain sequence. What antigen it recognizes has not been identified. The input lacks base qualities; no much larger clone sits a single base away. These data belong to a study of T cells in Graves' hyperthyroidism and ophthalmopathy (dated by TCRdb to about 2019). Turning to the overall study: Peripheral blood was sampled at the time of initial diagnosis, prior to any treatment. Thyroid tissue and blood T-cell repertoires from about six Graves' hyperthyroidism patients were also compared in the study. A discovery cohort of roughly 100 patients, roughly 45 with Graves' ophthalmopathy and about 58 with stable Graves' hyperthyroidism, was used to find distinguishing TCR V-J signatures. Prospective prediction of ophthalmopathy was tested in an independent validation cohort consisting of 18 hyperthyroidism patients and 15 to 17 patients who later progressed to ophthalmopathy. For training and testing, the approximately 97 patients in the discovery cohort were randomly divided in a 7:3 ratio. TCR Vbeta CDR3 sequencing of approximately 140 peripheral blood samples (roughly 41 ophthalmopathy, around 80 hyperthyroidism and around 17 progressor patients) is reported in the paper. After sampling, hyperthyroidism patients received methimazole starting at 30 mg daily, and ophthalmopathy patients received high-dose intravenous methylprednisolone. Results the study describes overall, beyond this receptor: A 13 V-J signature model separated ophthalmopathy from stable hyperthyroidism, with approximately 86% sensitivity and roughly 82% specificity in cross-validation and 80%/75% in testing. In validation, the model predicted progression to ophthalmopathy with approximately 69% sensitivity and 72.22% specificity, a median of 6.5 months before onset. Sample size was not statistically predetermined, and investigators were not blinded to group allocation. Most expanded thyroid clonotypes (frequency above 0.001) were also found in blood, which suggests that blood repertoires may mirror thyroid immune responses.

Measured from the cysteine to the phenylalanine, the CDR3 is 15 residues long. CDR3 DNA is the only sequence kept; it has 45 bases, read in frame from the first base. V is reduced by 0 bases and J by 8 bases, leaving a spacing of 16 bases between them. The germline V gene supplies CDR1 KGHSH and CDR2 LQKENI. The TCR beta CDR3 regions were amplified from RNA transcripts. A first-round RT-PCR of the TCR CDR3 used the HTBI primer set with the Qiagen OneStep RT-PCR kit. Libraries were constructed in a second round of multiplex PCR, after which size selection and purification were performed. Sequencing of the libraries was done on an Illumina HiSeq2000 using paired-end 100 bp reads. On the authors' methods: SOAPnuke was used to process the raw data, with reads discarded if the reads contained adapters or uncalled bases, had a mean Phred below 15, or lacked an exact constant-primer or identifier match. High-quality paired reads were merged with COPE v1.2.5, and unique nucleotide sequences were defined as clonotypes. MiTCR v1.1 was used to align the clonotypes against IMGT TRBV, TRBD and TRBJ reference segments. Analysis was restricted to V-J combinations with a frequency above 0.0001, which covered 98% to 99.2% of repertoires. A TCS score was defined as the ratio between F50 (clonal expansion) and ExV (chaos), using BLOSUM62-based TCRdist between CDR3 peptides within each V-J. Welch's t-statistics and random forest reduced some 510 V-J features to 13, which were used in a naive Bayes classifier (R e1071). TCRdb handled the public reads itself, with Q25 trimming in fastp and clone calling in MiXCR, and kept productive beta chains. Each entry is one CDR3 protein sequence, shown with its most common DNA and genes. The V and J calls reflect TCRdb's pipeline rather than the authors' work. For this sample the table gives under 350,000 distinct CDR3 sequences, of which about 18% were detected only once. Of the sample, less than 65% falls within the top ten clones.

Stable Graves' hyperthyroidism was defined as no progression to ophthalmopathy during 18 months of follow-up. Hyperthyroidism patients were aged 18 to 65 years and newly diagnosed, with disease duration of less than 2 months. Patients with uncontrolled infections, other autoimmune diseases, pregnancy or lactation were excluded. Clinical symptoms, serum thyroxine and TRAb, thyroid ultrasound, and orbital computed tomography formed the basis for the diagnoses. Ficoll-Paque density gradient centrifugation was used to isolate PBMCs from approximately 10 ml of fresh peripheral blood. Total RNA was extracted with Trizol reagent, and quality was checked on an Agilent 2100 Bioanalyzer.

The TCR originated in a woman in her forties or fifties with Graves' hyperthyroidism. Material: blood. The chain is made from TRBV18 and TRBJ1-2; perhaps TRBD1 is the D gene, with 6 bases matching. The CDR3 has the sequence CASSPPGTPGAGYTF. The base sequence is TGTGCCAGCTCACCACCCGGGACACCCGGTGCAGGCTACACCTTC.